These 2 T cell receptor beta chains were sequenced from one sample in a study of blood T cell repertoires in COVID-19. Assay: immunoSEQ multiplex PCR; the TCRdb copy retains only in-frame clones and omits some. The sample lists about 33,000 clones; approximately 86% were seen once. Sequenced sample: peripheral blood. The receptors come from a man in his 70s with acute or convalescent COVID-19.

The chain employs TRBV6-6 and TRBJ1-2; unclear D gene. CDR1 and CDR2 from the germline V gene are MNHNY and SVGAGI (reference sequence). V gave up 8 bases and J gave up 2 bases, with 9 bases separating them. The CDR3 covers 12 residues. CDR3 region: CASWAPNYGYTF. CDR3 nucleotides: TGTGCCAGCTGGGCGCCGAACTATGGCTACACCTTC.

This clone showed up just once. The chain recombines TRBV5-1 with TRBJ2-5; TRBD2 agrees at 8 bases. Germline V gene sequence: CDR1 SGHRS, CDR2 YFSETQ. The CDR3 has 13 residues. Trimming removed 4 bases from V and 5 bases from J; junction bases left unmatched: 4. CDR3 in DNA: TGCGCCAGCAGCGAGCGGGGGCACGAGACCCAGTACTTC. This translates into CASSERGHETQYF.